These T cell receptor beta chains were read from a single sample in a study of T-cell reconstitution after alpha-beta-depleted transplantation in children. Each CDR3 protein is one row after TCRdb ran MiXCR on the PCR reads. Here the sample spans 200,000 to 250,000 distinct CDR3 sequences, about 26% being singletons. The source was PBMCs, collected before TCRalphabeta/CD19-depleted stem cell transplant. All receptors derive from a girl aged 2-15 years with Fanconi anemia, due to receive a stem cell transplant. Each CDR3 is given with its conserved first and last residue. D genes are given only for firm matches. Size is stated for part of the rows, as once, few or many counts, or as a class when the clone is expanded.

V	J	D	size	DNA	CDR3
TRBV7-6	TRBJ2-2	TRBD2	NA	TGTGCCAGCAGATTACCCACAAGGACTAGCGGGGACCTCGGGGAGCTGTTTTTT	CASRLPTRTSGDLGELFF
TRBV5-1	TRBJ1-1	NA	NA	TGCGCCAGCAGCTTGACAGGGACTGGGAACACTGAAGCTTTCTTT	CASSLTGTGNTEAFF
TRBV29-1	TRBJ2-3	NA	many	TGCAGCGTTCGGACGGGACCGACGCAGTATTTT	CSVRTGPTQYF
TRBV20-1	TRBJ2-3	TRBD2	NA	TGCAGTGCTGACGGACTAGCGGGAGTCGCAGATACGCAGTATTTT	CSADGLAGVADTQYF
TRBV29-1	TRBJ2-2	NA	few	TGCAGCGTTGGTTTAGGCGGCGTATTTGGGAACACCGGGGAGCTGTTTTTT	CSVGLGGVFGNTGELFF
TRBV20-1	TRBJ1-3	TRBD1	NA	TGCAGTGCTAGAGCCGGGACAGGGAGCTCTGGAAACACCATATATTTT	CSARAGTGSSGNTIYF
TRBV20-1	TRBJ1-2	NA	NA	TGCAGTGCTGGACAGAACTATGGCTACACCTTC	CSAGQNYGYTF
TRBV24-1	TRBJ2-1	TRBD1	many	TGTGCCACCACCATGACAGGGGGCATTGAGCAGTTCTTC	CATTMTGGIEQFF
TRBV20-1	TRBJ1-1	NA	NA	TGCAGTGCTAGTGGATTAAACACTGAAGCTTTCTTT	CSASGLNTEAFF
TRBV29-1	TRBJ2-7	NA	many	TGCAGCGGAAGAGGCGGACTGGGCGAGCAGTACTTC	CSGRGGLGEQYF
TRBV30	TRBJ1-5	NA	NA	TGTGCCTGGAGTTGGGACAGCAATCAGCCCCAGCATTTT	CAWSWDSNQPQHF
TRBV29-1	TRBJ2-5	NA	NA	TGCAGCGTTGAAGTCGGGGTGCGGGAGACCCAGTACTTC	CSVEVGVRETQYF
TRBV6-5	TRBJ2-2	TRBD1	NA	TGTGCCAGCAGTTACCGTACAGGGGGCGGCGGGGAGCTGTTTTTT	CASSYRTGGGGELFF
TRBV11-2	TRBJ2-1	TRBD1	many	TGTGCCAGCAACCATATACTGGGACAGGGGTACAATGAGCAGTTCTTC	CASNHILGQGYNEQFF
TRBV20-1	TRBJ1-6	NA	many	TGCAGTGCTTCCGACAGCCTTAATTCACCCCTCCACTTT	CSASDSLNSPLHF
TRBV6-1	TRBJ2-7	NA	NA	TGTGCCAGCAGTCTTCAGGGAACCGCCTACGAGCAGTACTTC	CASSLQGTAYEQYF
TRBV21-1	TRBJ2-5	NA	once	TGTGCCAGCAGCTTCCTACTAGCGAGTCACCAAGAGACCCAGTACTTC	CASSFLLASHQETQYF
TRBV20-1	TRBJ2-1	TRBD1	few	TGCAGTGCTAGTTACGTAGGGACAGCGCAGTTCTTC	CSASYVGTAQFF
TRBV12-3/TRBV12-4	TRBJ2-7	NA	many	TGTGCCAGCAGCTCCGGACTACTCGGCGAGCAGTACTTC	CASSSGLLGEQYF
TRBV29-1	TRBJ1-2	TRBD1	few	TGCAGCGGGGGGACAGGGTCTCTCTATGGCTACACCTTC	CSGGTGSLYGYTF
TRBV15	TRBJ1-4	NA	few	TGTGCCACCAGCAGAGACCTCAGGGGACTTTCAACTAATGAAAAACTGTTTTTT	CATSRDLRGLSTNEKLFF